This entry concerns a single T cell receptor (beta chain). Its antigen is undetermined. The sample comes from a study of PD-1 blockade in classical Hodgkin lymphoma. General study results and limits: Baseline TCR diversity was reportedly lower in newly diagnosed patients than healthy donors. CD4+ TCR diversity climbed significantly by C4D1, unlike CD8+ TCR diversity. The causes of the repertoire differences, possibly disease activity or prior therapy, remain undefined.

Data came from immunoSEQ multiplex PCR; TCRdb stores just in-frame clones and leaves some out. Of some 24,000 clones listed, around 80% are singletons. Stated time point: cycle 4 day 1 (C4D1), after less than seven weeks of nivolumab. Each and every patient relapsed after autologous stem cell transplantation, and patients got differing brentuximab vedotin exposure. Complete response, partial response or progressive disease made up the best responses. This TCR was recovered from a human donor with classical Hodgkin lymphoma. Sample: peripheral blood mononuclear cells (PBMCs), taken before the fourth cycle of nivolumab.

The CDR3 DNA follows: TGTGCCAGCAGTGACGGTGGCTATGGCTACACCTTC. Encoded protein: CASSDGGYGYTF. This sequence joins TRBV6-4 and TRBJ1-2; D remains ambiguous. The CDR3 runs 12 residues. Germline CDR1 is MRHNA and CDR2 is SNTAGT. Trimming removed 2 bases at V and 4 bases at J, with 5 bases between.